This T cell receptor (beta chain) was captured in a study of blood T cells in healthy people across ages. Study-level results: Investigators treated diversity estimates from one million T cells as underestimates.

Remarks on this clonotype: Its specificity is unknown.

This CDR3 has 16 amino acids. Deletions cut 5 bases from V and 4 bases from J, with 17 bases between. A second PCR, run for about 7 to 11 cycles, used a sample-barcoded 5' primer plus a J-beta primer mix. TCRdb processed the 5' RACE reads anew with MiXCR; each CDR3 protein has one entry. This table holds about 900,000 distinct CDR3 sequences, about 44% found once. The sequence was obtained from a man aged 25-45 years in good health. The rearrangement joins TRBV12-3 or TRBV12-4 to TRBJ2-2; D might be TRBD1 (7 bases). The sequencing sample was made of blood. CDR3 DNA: TGTGCCAGCAGTACCGGACAGGTCGGGAGCACCGGGGAGCTGTTTTTT. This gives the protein CASSTGQVGSTGELFF.